This T cell receptor beta chain was captured in a study of blood T cell repertoires in COVID-19. Study information: Researchers got acute and convalescent COVID-19 samples from the United States, Italy and Spain.

The V gene's germline CDR1 is SGHAT and CDR2 FQNNGV. The CDR3 contains 15 residues. V was shortened by 0 bases and J by 1 base, with 9 bases between the two germline ends. Produced via immunoSEQ multiplex PCR; TCRdb's table is partial and in-frame only. The sample lists more than 250,000 clones, 70% to 90% occurring once. The specimen was PBMCs or T cells enriched from blood (not recorded which). The chain combines TRBV11-2 with TRBJ2-5, with D unclear. The sequence came from a woman in her thirties who had recovered from COVID-19. This CDR3 is CASSLDARSQETQYF. CDR3 in DNA: TGTGCCAGCAGCTTAGATGCGCGGTCCCAAGAGACCCAGTACTTC.